One sample yielded the 14 T cell receptor beta chains listed below, sequenced in a study of regulatory T cells in long-lasting Graves disease. Library construction for TCR beta used iRepertoire HTBI primers and Arm-PCR of CDR3 regions. Using its own MiXCR run on the multiplex PCR reads, TCRdb lists one record per CDR3 protein. Among more than 400,000 distinct CDR3 sequences listed, around 16% were seen once. Time point noted: newly diagnosed GD, antithyroid drugs for less than 3 months. The TCR library used RNA extracted from PBMCs. The sample was also reused in another study, on T cells in Graves' hyperthyroidism and ophthalmopathy.

Sequencing was performed on peripheral blood mononuclear cells (PBMCs), taken at new diagnosis, from a patient treated with antithyroid drugs. All receptors derive from a man aged 35 to 55 with Graves disease.

This clonotype came up many times. This rearrangement joins TRBV7-3 to TRBJ2-1, with D unclear. The CDR3 loop spans 14 amino acids. Trimming removed 3 bases at V and 2 bases at J, with 8 bases between. CDR1 SGHTA and CDR2 FQGTGA come from the germline V gene. CDR3 nucleotides: TGTGCCAGCAGCTTGTCCCCCCCCTACAATGAGCAGTTCTTC. Residues: CASSLSPPYNEQFF.

For this clonotype: At one of its ends the junction is not consistent with the germline gene, which may arise from a read error. V gene TRBV12-3 or TRBV12-4 combines with J gene TRBJ2-2, with D possibly being TRBD1 or TRBD2 (5 bases each). The CDR3 is 15 amino acids. In DNA form, the CDR3 reads TGTGCCAGCAGTTCCACATCGAGGGGCACCGGGGAGCCGTTTTTT. Its protein product is CASSSTSRGTGEPFF.

In this sample, this clonotype turned up a few times. The germline gene is not matched at one end of the junction; a read error may be the cause. The V gene is TRBV5-1, the J gene TRBJ1-1; possible D gene TRBD1, 6 bases. Germline assignment: CDR1 SGHRS and CDR2 YFSETQ. The CDR3 has 15 amino acids. CDR3 nucleotide sequence: TGCGCCAGCAGCTTGGTTGGGGGCCGTAACACTGAGGCTTTCTTT. Amino acid sequence: CASSLVGGRNTEAFF.

The rearrangement links TRBV5-1 to TRBJ2-7; 9 bases align to TRBD1. CDR1 SGHRS and CDR2 YFSETQ come from the germline V gene. This CDR3 is built from 16 residues. Trimming removed 3 bases from V and 2 bases from J; junction bases left unmatched: 9. The CDR3 DNA sequence: TGCGCCAGCAGCTCCTCCCAAGACAGGGGGGCCTACGAGCAGTACTTC. Its protein product is CASSSSQDRGAYEQYF.

Many counts were recorded for this clonotype. This chain links TRBV20-1 with TRBJ1-5, with TRBD1 identical over 7 bases. Germline-derived CDR1 and CDR2 are DFQATT and SNEGSKA (reference sequence). The CDR3 is 15 residues long. Germline trimming cut 1 base from V and 3 bases from J; bases unmatched to any gene: 6. The CDR3 is CSARGQGQHNQPQHF. The DNA for the CDR3 is TGCAGTGCTAGAGGACAGGGACAACACAATCAGCCCCAGCATTTT.

The chain has TRBV2 and TRBJ2-4, with TRBD2 identical over 13 bases. The germline V gene has CDR1 SNHLY and CDR2 FYNNEI. The CDR3 extends over 15 amino acids. The ends lost 7 bases at V and 6 bases at J; junction bases unmatched: 6. CDR3 amino acids: CASKSGTSGANIQYF. The CDR3 coding sequence is TGTGCCAGCAAATCCGGGACTAGCGGGGCAAACATTCAGTACTTC.

The DNA of the CDR3 is TGCAGTGCTAGGACGGGACAGGGGTTCTACGAGCAGTACTTC. Translating gives CSARTGQGFYEQYF. The V and J genes are TRBV20-1 and TRBJ2-7, with 10 bases lining up with TRBD1. Per the germline V gene, CDR1 is DFQATT and CDR2 is SNEGSKA (reference sequence). The CDR3 runs 14 residues. The J segment lost 3 bases and the V segment lost 3 bases, leaving 5 bases of the junction unmatched.

The chain couples TRBV9 to TRBJ2-3, with 9 bases aligning to TRBD2. The CDR3 sequence is 17 residues long. V lost 8 bases and J lost 6; bases outside the gene matches: 19. Germline V gene data show CDR1 as SGDLS and CDR2 as YYNGEE. CDR3 residues: CASGGQGSGSPRDTQYF. CDR3 bases: TGTGCCAGTGGAGGCCAGGGTAGCGGGAGCCCAAGGGATACGCAGTATTTT.

This clonotype was found many times. The chain has TRBV28 and TRBJ1-1, with D maybe TRBD1 (5 bases). V was pared by 3 bases and J by 3 bases, with 17 bases between. Germline V gene lookup returns CDR1 MDHEN and CDR2 SYDVKM. The CDR3 spans 16 residues. CDR3 loop: CASSFRRGGEDTEAFF. Here the CDR3 DNA reads TGTGCCAGCAGTTTCAGAAGGGGCGGGGAGGACACTGAAGCTTTCTTT. The full variable domain, completed using reference TRBV28 and TRBJ1-1, is DVKVTQSSRYLVKRTGEKVFLECVQDMDHENMFWYRQDPGLGLRLIYFSYDVKMKEKGDIPEGYSVSREKKERFSLILESASTNQTSMYLCASSFRRGGEDTEAFFGQGTRLTVV.

The chain carries TRBV12-3 or TRBV12-4 and TRBJ1-2; D unclear. This CDR3 spans 13 amino acids. V gave up 2 bases and J gave up 6 bases, with 10 bases separating them. CDR3 in DNA: TGTGCCAGCAGTTTATTCGCTCGGGATGGCTACACCTTC. Translation gives CASSLFARDGYTF.

This clonotype was counted at least ten times. V is TRBV7-9 and J is TRBJ2-5; 12 bases agree with TRBD2. The CDR3 totals 17 residues. CDR1 and CDR2 from the germline V gene are SEHNR and FQNEAQ (reference sequence). Trimming cost V 1 base and J 0 bases; bases outside gene matches: 3. The CDR3 region has the DNA TGTGCCAGCAGCTTAGGGCTAGCGGGAGGGAACCAAGAGACCCAGTACTTC. Translation: CASSLGLAGGNQETQYF. The whole variable domain, filled in from reference TRBV7-9 and TRBJ2-5, reads DTGVSQNPRHKITKRGQNVTFRCDPISEHNRLYWYRQTLGQGPEFLTYFQNEAQLEKSRLLSDRFSAERPKGSFSTLEIQRTEQGDSAMYLCASSLGLAGGNQETQYFGPGTRLLVL.

The J gene is TRBJ2-2, the V gene TRBV18; D is unresolved. The germline V and J ends were trimmed by 3 bases and 5 bases, with 13 bases remaining between them. This CDR3 contains 15 residues. Per the germline V gene, CDR1 is KGHSH and CDR2 is LQKENI. In DNA, the CDR3 is TGTGCCAGCTCACCGACGACCTTTTTTACCGGGGAGCTGTTTTTT. Protein: CASSPTTFFTGELFF.

The chain recombines TRBV27 with TRBJ2-3; 8 nucleotides match TRBD1. J was trimmed by 5 bases and V by 5 bases; bases with no gene match: 6. The CDR3 length is 14 residues. Per germline, CDR1 MNHEY and CDR2 SMNVEV (reference sequence). CDR3 bases: TGTGCCAGCAGTATACGACAGGGGAGAGATACGCAGTATTTT. It encodes CASSIRQGRDTQYF.

The J gene is TRBJ1-4, the V gene TRBV20-1; TRBD1 is a possible D gene (5 bases). The CDR3 is 15 residues long. Trimming removed 4 bases from V and 10 bases from J, with 22 bases in between. CDR1 and CDR2 from the germline V gene are DFQATT and SNEGSKA (reference sequence). The CDR3 here is CSAMQGFFPLGKLFF. The CDR3 bases are TGCAGTGCTATGCAGGGTTTTTTTCCGTTGGGAAAACTGTTTTTT.